The source of this TCR beta chain is a study of cytomegalovirus exposure and HLA in healthy donors. V was pared by 7 bases and J by 8 bases, with 21 bases between. CDR3 length: 15 amino acids. The V gene's germline CDR1 is MDHEN and CDR2 SYDVKM. The PCR used 60 Vbeta and 13 Jbeta primers. The method was immunoSEQ multiplex PCR; TCRdb's version includes in-frame clones alone and lacks a portion of them. The sample lists 150,000 to 200,000 clones, around 77% occurring once. The sample taken for sequencing was PBMCs. The chain combines TRBV28 with TRBJ2-1; the D gene is possibly TRBD2 (6 bases). This TCR derives from a man in his fifties or sixties in good health and CMV-seropositive. Here the CDR3 reads CASTSGEIVLYEQFF. CDR3 bases: TGTGCCAGCACTTCGGGGGAAATCGTGTTATATGAGCAGTTCTTC.